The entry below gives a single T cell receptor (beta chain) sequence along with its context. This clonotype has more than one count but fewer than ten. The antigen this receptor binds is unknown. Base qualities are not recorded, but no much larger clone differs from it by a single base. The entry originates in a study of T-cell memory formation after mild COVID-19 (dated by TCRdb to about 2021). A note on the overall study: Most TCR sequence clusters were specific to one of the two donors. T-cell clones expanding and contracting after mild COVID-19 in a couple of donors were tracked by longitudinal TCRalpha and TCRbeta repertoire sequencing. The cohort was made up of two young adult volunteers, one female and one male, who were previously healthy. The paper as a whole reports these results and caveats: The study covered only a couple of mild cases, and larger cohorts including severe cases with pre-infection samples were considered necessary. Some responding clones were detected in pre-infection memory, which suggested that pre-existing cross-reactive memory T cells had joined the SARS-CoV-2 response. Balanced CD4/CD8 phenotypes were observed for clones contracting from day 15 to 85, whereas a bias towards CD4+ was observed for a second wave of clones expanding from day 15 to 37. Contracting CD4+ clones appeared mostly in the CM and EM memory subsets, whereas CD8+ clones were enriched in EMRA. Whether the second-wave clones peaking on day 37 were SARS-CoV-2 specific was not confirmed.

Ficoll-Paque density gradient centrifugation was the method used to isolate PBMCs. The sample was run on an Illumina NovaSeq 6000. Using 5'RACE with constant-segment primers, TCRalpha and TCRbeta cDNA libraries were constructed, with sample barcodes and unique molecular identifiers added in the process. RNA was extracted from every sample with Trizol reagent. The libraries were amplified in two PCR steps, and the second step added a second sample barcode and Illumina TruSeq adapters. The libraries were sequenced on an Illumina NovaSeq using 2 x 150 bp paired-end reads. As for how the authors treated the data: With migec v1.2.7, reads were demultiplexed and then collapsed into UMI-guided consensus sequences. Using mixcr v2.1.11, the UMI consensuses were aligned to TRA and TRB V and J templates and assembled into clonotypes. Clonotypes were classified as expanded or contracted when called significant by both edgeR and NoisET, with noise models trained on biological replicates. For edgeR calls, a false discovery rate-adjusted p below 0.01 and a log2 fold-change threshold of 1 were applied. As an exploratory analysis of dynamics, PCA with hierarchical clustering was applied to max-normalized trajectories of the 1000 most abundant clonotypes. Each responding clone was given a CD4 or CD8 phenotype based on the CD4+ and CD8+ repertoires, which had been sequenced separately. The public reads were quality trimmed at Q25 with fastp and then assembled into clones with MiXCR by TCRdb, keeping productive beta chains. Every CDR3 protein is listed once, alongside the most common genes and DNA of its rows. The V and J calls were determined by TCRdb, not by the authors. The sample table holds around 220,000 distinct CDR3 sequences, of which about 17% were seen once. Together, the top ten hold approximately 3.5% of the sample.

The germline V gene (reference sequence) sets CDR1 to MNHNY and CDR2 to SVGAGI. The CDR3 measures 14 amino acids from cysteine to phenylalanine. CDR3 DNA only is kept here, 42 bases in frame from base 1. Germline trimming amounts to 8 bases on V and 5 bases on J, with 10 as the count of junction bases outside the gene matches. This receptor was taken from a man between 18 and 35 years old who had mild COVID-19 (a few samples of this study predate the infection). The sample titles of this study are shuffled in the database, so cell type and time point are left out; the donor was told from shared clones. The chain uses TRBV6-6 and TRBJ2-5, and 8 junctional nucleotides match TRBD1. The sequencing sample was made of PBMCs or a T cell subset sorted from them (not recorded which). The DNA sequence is TGTGCCAGCTATATCGGACAGGGCTCGGAGACCCAGTACTTC. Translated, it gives CASYIGQGSETQYF.